What follows describes a single T cell receptor beta chain. The germline V gene has CDR1 KGHSH and CDR2 LQKENI. V lost 3 bases, J lost 7 bases, and 11 bases stayed unmatched. The CDR3 length is 15 residues. The sample is drawn from a study of blood T cell repertoires in COVID-19. Assay used: immunoSEQ multiplex PCR; TCRdb lists only in-frame clones, some missing. Of over 150,000 clones listed, more than 75% are singletons. The chain has TRBV18 and TRBJ2-7; 8 bases align to TRBD1. This TCR came from a woman aged 45-60 years who had recovered from COVID-19. Sequenced sample: PBMCs or T cells enriched from blood (not recorded which). Here the CDR3 reads CASSPAYGQGREQYF. The CDR3 nucleotides are TGTGCCAGCTCACCCGCGTACGGACAGGGTAGAGAGCAGTACTTC.